These 2 T cell receptor beta chains originate from one sample sequenced in a study of cytomegalovirus exposure and HLA in healthy donors (dated by TCRdb to the late 2010s). The library was obtained by the immunoSEQ multiplex PCR assay. For the multiplex PCR, a mixture combining 60 forward primers for TCR Vbeta segments and 13 reverse primers for TCR Jbeta segments was used. The immuneACCESS repertoire file appears here via TCRdb, limited to in-frame rearrangements. These files lack a portion of the clones; in checked studies, under half of the deficit traces to unresolved V genes, and the cause of the others is not known. This sample comprises some 150,000 clones, around 83% of them detected only once. About 2.4% of the sample is taken by the ten largest. Specimen: PBMCs. These receptors all come from a woman aged 18-35 years in good health and CMV-seronegative.

The gene calls are TRBV7-2 and TRBJ2-1; TRBD2 aligns across 12 bases. Germline CDR1 SGHTA, CDR2 FQGNSA. V dropped 6 bases and J dropped 7; count of bases not matched to a gene: 13. This CDR3 has 17 amino acids. The CDR3 DNA reads as TGTGCCAGCAGAGGGAGGCTAGCGGGGGGGGCGCGGAATGAGCAGTTCTTC. Protein product: CASRGRLAGGARNEQFF.

This clone has only one observation. The rearrangement links TRBV6-1 to TRBJ1-2; no definite D call. Germline lookup yields CDR1 MNHNS and CDR2 SASEGT. The ends were cut back, 0 bases at V and 4 bases at J, with 9 bases in the middle. This CDR3 is 14 amino acids long. CDR3 sequence: CASSEAGGIYGYTF. The CDR3 coding sequence is TGTGCCAGCAGTGAAGCTGGAGGGATCTATGGCTACACCTTC.